Shown below are 12 T cell receptor beta chains from a single sample sequenced in a study of T cell responses to AZD1222 COVID-19 vaccine. Profiled with immunoSEQ multiplex PCR; TCRdb holds only in-frame clones, not every one. The sample carries 150,000 or so clones, about nine tenths recorded once. The input for sequencing was peripheral blood, taken 28 days after the second AZD1222 dose. Every receptor here comes from an adult who received the AZD1222 COVID-19 vaccine.

V usage is TRBV29-1 and J usage is TRBJ1-1; D is uncertain. The CDR3 extends over 13 amino acids. The V gene lost 4 bases and the J gene lost 4 bases, with 13 bases spanning the gap. Germline V CDR1 and CDR2: SQVTM, ANQGSEA. CDR3 DNA sequence: TGCAGCGTTGGCGTCGGGCAGTTCACTGAAGCTTTCTTT. Its protein is CSVGVGQFTEAFF.

The J gene is TRBJ1-1, the V gene TRBV7-3; 7 bases are a match to TRBD1. The V gene end was trimmed by 6 bases and the J gene end by 5 bases; junction bases not matched to a gene: 6. CDR3 length: 13 residues. Looked up from germline, CDR1 is SGHTA and CDR2 is FQGTGA. The CDR3 DNA reads TGTGCCAGCAGTAGATTCAGGGGGACTGAAGCTTTCTTT. Residues: CASSRFRGTEAFF.

J is TRBJ2-3 and V is TRBV7-9; 7 nucleotides align to TRBD2. The germline CDR1 and CDR2 sequences are SEHNR and FQNEAQ (reference sequence). The V and J ends lost 0 bases and 4 bases, in that order; junction bases with no gene match: 7. The CDR3 sequence is 16 residues long. CDR3 residues: CASSLAIGGGADTQYF. DNA of the CDR3: TGTGCCAGCAGCTTAGCGATTGGCGGGGGAGCAGATACGCAGTATTTT.

The V gene is TRBV3-1 (or the pseudogene TRBV3-2), the J gene TRBJ2-7, with 16 positions matching TRBD2. The CDR3 totals 20 residues. Germline CDR1 reads LGHDT; CDR2 reads YNNKEL (reference sequence). V lost 1 base to trimming and J lost 2 bases; unmatched junction nucleotides: 11. CDR3 nucleotide sequence: TGTGCCAGCAGCCAAGTGACCGGGACTAGCGGGAGGGCCGACCCCTACGAGCAGTACTTC. It specifies CASSQVTGTSGRADPYEQYF.

The rearrangement joins TRBV4-1 to TRBJ2-2; tentatively, D is TRBD2 (7 bases). V was shortened by 3 bases and J by 4 bases, with 12 bases between the two germline ends. This CDR3 contains 15 residues. In germline, CDR1 is MGHRA, CDR2 YSYEKL. This CDR3 is CASSQGGGPTGELFF. In DNA form, the CDR3 reads TGCGCCAGCAGCCAGGGCGGGGGCCCCACCGGGGAGCTGTTTTTT.

The V call is TRBV6-1, the J call TRBJ1-5, with unresolved D. Germline V lookup: CDR1 MNHNS, CDR2 SASEGT. CDR3 length: 16 residues. The ends were cut back, 1 base at V and 0 bases at J, with 10 bases in the middle. DNA of the CDR3: TGTGCCAGCAGTGAAGGGGTCTACTATAGCAATCAGCCCCAGCATTTT. Translated: CASSEGVYYSNQPQHF.

The CDR3 sequence is CASSTDRGFNEKLFF. The DNA for the CDR3 is TGTGCCAGCAGTACGGACAGGGGGTTTAATGAAAAACTGTTTTTT. This rearrangement joins TRBV2 to TRBJ1-4, with 10 bases aligning to TRBD1. Unmatched junction bases numbered 4, after V lost 5 bases and J lost 4 bases. Germline CDR1 and CDR2: SNHLY and FYNNEI. This CDR3 has 15 amino acids.

The J gene is TRBJ2-1, the V gene TRBV10-3; 12 bases agree with TRBD2. This CDR3 is 17 amino acids long. CDR1 and CDR2 from the germline V gene are ENHRY and SYGVKD. V trimming: 6 bases; J trimming: 5 bases; junction bases outside the gene matches: 11. DNA of the CDR3: TGTGCCATCAGGACGACTAGCGGGAGTAGACTAGACAATGAGCAGTTCTTC. This gives the protein CAIRTTSGSRLDNEQFF.

The chain couples TRBV5-1 to TRBJ2-7, with D perhaps matching TRBD2 (6 bases). CDR1 and CDR2 (germline): SGHRS, YFSETQ. The V gene lost 4 bases and the J gene lost 2 bases, with 13 bases spanning the gap. The CDR3 runs to 14 residues. This CDR3 is CASSKGTDPYEQYF. The CDR3 DNA follows: TGCGCCAGCAGCAAGGGGACTGATCCCTACGAGCAGTACTTC.

The chain is built from TRBV5-4 and TRBJ2-1; D call uncertain. V lost 4 bases and J lost 3, with 11 bases in between. The CDR3 covers 14 residues. Germline lookup yields CDR1 SGHNT and CDR2 YYREEE (reference sequence). This CDR3 is CASSPGSNYNEQFF. The DNA of the CDR3 is TGTGCCAGCAGCCCGGGCAGCAACTACAATGAGCAGTTCTTC.

The chain employs TRBV7-9 and TRBJ2-5, with D unclear. The CDR3 has 15 residues. Germline V gene sequence: CDR1 SEHNR, CDR2 FQNEAQ (reference sequence). V gave up 3 bases and J gave up 0 bases, with 11 bases separating them. CDR3 sequence: CASSFPGTDQETQYF. CDR3 nucleotides: TGTGCCAGCAGCTTCCCGGGCACCGACCAAGAGACCCAGTACTTC.

This chain links TRBV5-1 with TRBJ2-5; D might be TRBD2 (6 bases). V was pared by 1 base and J by 1 base, with 8 bases between. This CDR3 comprises 14 residues. Germline lookup yields CDR1 SGHRS and CDR2 YFSETQ. The CDR3 nucleotides read TGCGCCAGCAGCTTGAGGAGGGTCCAAGAGACCCAGTACTTC. Translating gives CASSLRRVQETQYF.